The TCR beta chain under discussion was sequenced for a study of identical twins. TCRdb reprocessed the 5' RACE reads with MiXCR, giving one entry per CDR3 protein. The repertoire has 1.5 million to 2 million distinct CDR3 sequences, about 30% of them found once; the top ten carry 0.25% to 0.3%. Each donor (without exception) was a healthy Caucasian. Study results and limitations: Diverse VJ usage suggested most zero-insertion clonotypes were not invariant T cells. The degree of excess twin sharing was weaker in beta out-of-frame sequences.

As concerns this clonotype: Antigen unknown.

Germline V gene lookup returns CDR1 KGHSH and CDR2 LQKENI. This CDR3 is built from 17 residues. V lost 2 bases, J lost 3 bases, and 18 bases lay in between. Input material: cord blood. The clonotype was recovered from a newborn girl in good health. This chain uses TRBV18 with TRBJ2-3; possibly TRBD2 for D (5 bases). CDR3 sequence (DNA): TGTGCCAGCTCACCAATTGTGACCAATACGGGGACAGATACGCAGTATTTT. It is translated as CASSPIVTNTGTDTQYF. Full variable domain (rest looked up from reference TRBV18 and TRBJ2-3): NAGVMQNPRHLVRRRGQEARLRCSPMKGHSHVYWYRQLPEEGLKFMVYLQKENIIDESGMPKERFSAEFPKEGPSILRIQQVVRGDSAAYFCASSPIVTNTGTDTQYFGPGTRLTVL.